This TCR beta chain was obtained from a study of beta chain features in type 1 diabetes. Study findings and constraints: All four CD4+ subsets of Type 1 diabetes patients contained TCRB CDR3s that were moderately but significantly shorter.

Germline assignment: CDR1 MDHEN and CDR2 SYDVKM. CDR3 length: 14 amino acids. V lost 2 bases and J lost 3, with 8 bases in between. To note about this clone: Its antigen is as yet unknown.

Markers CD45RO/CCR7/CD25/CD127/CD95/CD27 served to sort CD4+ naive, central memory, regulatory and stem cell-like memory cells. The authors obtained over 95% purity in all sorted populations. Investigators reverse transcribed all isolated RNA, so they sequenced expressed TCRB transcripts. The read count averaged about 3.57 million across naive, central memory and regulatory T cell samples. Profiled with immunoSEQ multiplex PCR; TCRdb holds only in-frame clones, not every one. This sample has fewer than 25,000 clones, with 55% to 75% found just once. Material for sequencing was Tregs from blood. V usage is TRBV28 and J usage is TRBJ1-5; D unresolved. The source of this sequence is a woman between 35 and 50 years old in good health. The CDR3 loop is CASSLVHLNQPQHF. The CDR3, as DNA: TGTGCCAGCAGTTTAGTACACCTCAATCAGCCCCAGCATTTT.